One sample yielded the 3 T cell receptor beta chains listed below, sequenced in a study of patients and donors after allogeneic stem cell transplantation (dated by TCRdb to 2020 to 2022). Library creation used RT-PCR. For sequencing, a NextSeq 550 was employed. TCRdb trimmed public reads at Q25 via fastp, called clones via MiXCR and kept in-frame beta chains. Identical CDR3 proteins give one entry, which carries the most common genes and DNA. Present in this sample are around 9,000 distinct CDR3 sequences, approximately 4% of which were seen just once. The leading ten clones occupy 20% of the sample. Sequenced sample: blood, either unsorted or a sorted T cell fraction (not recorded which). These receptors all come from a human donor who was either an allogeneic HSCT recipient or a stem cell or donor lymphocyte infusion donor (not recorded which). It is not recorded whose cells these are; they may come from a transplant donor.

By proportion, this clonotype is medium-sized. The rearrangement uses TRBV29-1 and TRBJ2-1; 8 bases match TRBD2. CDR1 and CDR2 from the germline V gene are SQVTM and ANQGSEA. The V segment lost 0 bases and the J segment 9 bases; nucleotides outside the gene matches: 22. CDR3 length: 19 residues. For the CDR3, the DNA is TGCAGCGTTGAAGATCCCCGGGGCGGGGTCGGCGGGAGGACACGTGAGCAGTTCTTC. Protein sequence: CSVEDPRGGVGGRTREQFF.

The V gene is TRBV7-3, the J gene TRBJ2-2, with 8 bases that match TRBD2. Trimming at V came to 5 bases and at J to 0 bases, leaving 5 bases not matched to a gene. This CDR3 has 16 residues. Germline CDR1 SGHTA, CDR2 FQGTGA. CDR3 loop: CASSTTSATNTGELFF. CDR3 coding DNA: TGTGCCAGCAGCACGACTAGCGCAACGAACACCGGGGAGCTGTTTTTT.

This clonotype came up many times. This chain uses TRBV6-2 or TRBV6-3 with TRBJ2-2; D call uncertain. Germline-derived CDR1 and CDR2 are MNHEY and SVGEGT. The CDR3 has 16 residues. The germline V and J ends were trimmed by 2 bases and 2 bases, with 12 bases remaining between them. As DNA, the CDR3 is TGTGCCAGCAGTTACGGCAATTTTCGTAACACCGGGGAGCTGTTTTTT. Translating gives CASSYGNFRNTGELFF.